The clone carrying this TCR beta chain occurred many times. The data originate from a study of T-cell reconstitution after alpha-beta-depleted transplantation in children. During its preparation, the TCRbeta library received unique molecular identifiers. TCRdb analysed the PCR reads with MiXCR anew, one entry per CDR3 protein. This table holds about 480,000 distinct CDR3 sequences, 12% found once. Trimming took 7 bases from V and 6 from J; bases not matched to a gene: 12. This CDR3 contains 16 residues. Germline CDR1 MNHEY, CDR2 SMNVEV (reference sequence). Sequencing used PBMCs from the stem cell graft donor, obtained from the stem cell graft. This clonotype was obtained from a human donor who donated a stem cell graft to a child with combined immunodeficiency. The rearrangement links TRBV27 to TRBJ2-2; 9 bases match TRBD2. For the CDR3, the DNA is TGTGCCAGCAAACAAACCGGGACTAGCAGCGCCGGGGAGCTGTTTTTT. Its translation: CASKQTGTSSAGELFF.